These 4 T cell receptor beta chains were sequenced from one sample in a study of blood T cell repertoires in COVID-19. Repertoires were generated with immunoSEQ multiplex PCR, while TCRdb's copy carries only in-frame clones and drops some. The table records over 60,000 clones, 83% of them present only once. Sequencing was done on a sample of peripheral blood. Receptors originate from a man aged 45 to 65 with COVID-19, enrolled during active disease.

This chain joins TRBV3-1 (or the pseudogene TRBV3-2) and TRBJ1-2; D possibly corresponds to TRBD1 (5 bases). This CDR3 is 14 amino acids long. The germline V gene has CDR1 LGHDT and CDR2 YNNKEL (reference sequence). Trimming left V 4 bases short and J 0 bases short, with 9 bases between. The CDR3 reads CASSRGTTNYGYTF. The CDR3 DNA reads TGTGCCAGCAGCCGCGGGACTACTAACTATGGCTACACCTTC.

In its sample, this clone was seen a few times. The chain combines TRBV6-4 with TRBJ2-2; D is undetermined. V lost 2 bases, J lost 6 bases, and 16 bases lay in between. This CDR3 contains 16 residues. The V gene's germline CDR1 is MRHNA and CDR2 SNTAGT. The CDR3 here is CASSDKTSDGAGELFF. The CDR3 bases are TGTGCCAGCAGTGACAAGACATCGGATGGTGCCGGGGAGCTGTTTTTT.

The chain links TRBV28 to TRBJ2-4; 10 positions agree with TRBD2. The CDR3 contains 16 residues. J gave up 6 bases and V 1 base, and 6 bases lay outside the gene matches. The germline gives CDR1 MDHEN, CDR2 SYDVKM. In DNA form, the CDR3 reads TGTGCCAGCAGTTTATTTTCTAGCGGGAGAGTAAACATTCAGTACTTC. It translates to CASSLFSSGRVNIQYF.

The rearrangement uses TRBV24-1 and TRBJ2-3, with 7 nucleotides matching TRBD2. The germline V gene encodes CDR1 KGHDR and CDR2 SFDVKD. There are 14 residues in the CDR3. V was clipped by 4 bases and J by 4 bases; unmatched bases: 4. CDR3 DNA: TGTGCCACCAGTGACGGGGGAGGGCCAGATACGCAGTATTTT. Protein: CATSDGGGPDTQYF.